The clone carrying this T cell receptor beta chain was counted a single time. The CDR3 spans 12 residues. V lost 2 bases and J lost 6; bases outside the gene matches: 1. Germline values: CDR1 LGHDT, CDR2 YNNKEL (reference sequence). The data were produced by immunoSEQ multiplex PCR, yet TCRdb's version contains in-frame clones alone and is incomplete. The profile shows around 230,000 clones, 83% of them singletons. The sample belongs to a study of blood T cell repertoires in COVID-19. The J gene is TRBJ2-7, the V gene TRBV3-1 (or the pseudogene TRBV3-2); 7 bases align to TRBD1. The source of this sequence is a woman aged 50 to 60 with acute or convalescent COVID-19. Sequences were obtained from peripheral blood. CDR3 in DNA: TGTGCCAGCAGCCAAAACAGGGGCGAGCAGTACTTC. Translating it yields CASSQNRGEQYF.